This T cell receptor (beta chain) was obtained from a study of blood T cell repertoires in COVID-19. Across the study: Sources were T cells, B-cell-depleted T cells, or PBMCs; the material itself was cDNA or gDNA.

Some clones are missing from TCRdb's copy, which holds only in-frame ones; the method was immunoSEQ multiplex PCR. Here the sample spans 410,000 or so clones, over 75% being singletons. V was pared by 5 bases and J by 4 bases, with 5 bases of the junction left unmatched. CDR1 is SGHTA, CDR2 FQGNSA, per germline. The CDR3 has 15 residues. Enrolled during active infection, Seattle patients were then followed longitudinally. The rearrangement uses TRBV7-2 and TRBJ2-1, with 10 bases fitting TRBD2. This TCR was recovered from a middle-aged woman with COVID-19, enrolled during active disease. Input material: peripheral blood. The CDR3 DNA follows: TGTGCCAGCAGCCCCGGGACTAGCGTTTACAATGAGCAGTTCTTC. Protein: CASSPGTSVYNEQFF. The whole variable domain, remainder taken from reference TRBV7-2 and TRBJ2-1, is GAGVSQSPSNKVTEKGKDVELRCDPISGHTALYWYRQSLGQGLEFLIYFQGNSAPDKSGLPSDRFSAERTGGSVSTLTIQRTQQEDSAVYLCASSPGTSVYNEQFFGPGTRLTVL.